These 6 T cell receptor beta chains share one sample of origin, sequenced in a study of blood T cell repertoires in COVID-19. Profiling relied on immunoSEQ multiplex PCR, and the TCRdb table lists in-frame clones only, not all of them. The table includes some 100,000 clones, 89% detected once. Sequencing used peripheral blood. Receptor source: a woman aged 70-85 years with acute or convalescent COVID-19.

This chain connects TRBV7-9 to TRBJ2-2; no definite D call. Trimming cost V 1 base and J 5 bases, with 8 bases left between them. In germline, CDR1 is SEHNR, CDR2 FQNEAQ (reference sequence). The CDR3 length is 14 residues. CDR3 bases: TGTGCCAGCAGCTTAGAACTCAAGACCGGGGAGCTGTTTTTT. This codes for CASSLELKTGELFF.

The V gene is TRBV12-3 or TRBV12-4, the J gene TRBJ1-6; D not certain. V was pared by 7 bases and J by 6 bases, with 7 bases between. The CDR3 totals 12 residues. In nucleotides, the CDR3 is TGTGCCAGCAAACACAGTAATTCACCCCTCCACTTT. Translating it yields CASKHSNSPLHF.

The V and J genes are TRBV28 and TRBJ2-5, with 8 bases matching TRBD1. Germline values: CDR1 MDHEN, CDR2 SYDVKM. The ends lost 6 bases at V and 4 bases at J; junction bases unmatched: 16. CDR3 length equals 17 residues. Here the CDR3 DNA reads TGTGCCAGCAGCTCATATGCCGGGACAGGCGGGCGAGAGACCCAGTACTTC. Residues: CASSSYAGTGGRETQYF.

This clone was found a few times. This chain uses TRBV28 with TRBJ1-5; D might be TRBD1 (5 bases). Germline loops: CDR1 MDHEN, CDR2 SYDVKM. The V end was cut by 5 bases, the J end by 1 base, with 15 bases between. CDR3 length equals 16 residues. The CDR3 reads CASSEQGGMSNQPQHF. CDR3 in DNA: TGTGCCAGCAGTGAGCAGGGAGGCATGAGCAATCAGCCCCAGCATTTT.

The CDR3 region is CASSLYRLGGKDQPQHF. The CDR3 bases are TGTGCCAGCAGTTTATACCGACTTGGGGGGAAAGATCAGCCCCAGCATTTT. The chain joins TRBV28 to TRBJ1-5, with D maybe TRBD1 (5 bases). The CDR3 covers 17 residues. The V end was cut by 1 base, the J end by 5 bases, with 18 bases between. Germline V lookup: CDR1 MDHEN, CDR2 SYDVKM.

CDR3 bases: TGTGCCAGCGGGACAGGGGGCTCGTACGAGCAGTACTTC. Translating it yields CASGTGGSYEQYF. This rearrangement joins TRBV6-5 to TRBJ2-7, with 12 bases lining up with TRBD1. The V segment lost 8 bases and the J segment 4 bases; nucleotides outside the gene matches: 3. CDR1 is MNHEY and CDR2 is SVGAGI in the germline V gene. The CDR3 is made up of 13 amino acids.